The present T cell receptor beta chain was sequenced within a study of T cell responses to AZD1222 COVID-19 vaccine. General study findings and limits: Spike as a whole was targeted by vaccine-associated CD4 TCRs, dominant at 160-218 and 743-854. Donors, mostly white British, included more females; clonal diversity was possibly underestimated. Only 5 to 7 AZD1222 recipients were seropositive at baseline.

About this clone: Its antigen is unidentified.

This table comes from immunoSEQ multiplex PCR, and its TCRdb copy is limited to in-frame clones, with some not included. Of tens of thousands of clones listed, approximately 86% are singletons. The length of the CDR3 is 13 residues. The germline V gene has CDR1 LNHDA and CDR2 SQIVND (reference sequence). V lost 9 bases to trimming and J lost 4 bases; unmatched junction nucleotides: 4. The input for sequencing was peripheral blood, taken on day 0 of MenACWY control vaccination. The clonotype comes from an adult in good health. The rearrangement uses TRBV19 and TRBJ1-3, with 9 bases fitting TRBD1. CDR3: CASSTGGGNTIYF. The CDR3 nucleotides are TGTGCCAGCTCCACAGGGGGCGGAAACACCATATATTTT.